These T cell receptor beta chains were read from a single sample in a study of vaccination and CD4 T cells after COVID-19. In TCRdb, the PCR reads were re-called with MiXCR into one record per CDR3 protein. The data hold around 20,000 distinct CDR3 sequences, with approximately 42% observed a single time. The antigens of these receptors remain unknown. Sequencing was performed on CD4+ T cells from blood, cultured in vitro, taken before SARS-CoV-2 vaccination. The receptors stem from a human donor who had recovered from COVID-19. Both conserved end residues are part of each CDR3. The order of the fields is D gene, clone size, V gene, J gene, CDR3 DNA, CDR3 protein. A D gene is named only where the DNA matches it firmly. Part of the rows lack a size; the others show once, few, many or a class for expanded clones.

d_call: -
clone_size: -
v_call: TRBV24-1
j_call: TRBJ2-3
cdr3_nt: TGTGCCACCAGTGATTTGGGCAGGGGAGTCTCAGATACGCAGTATTTT
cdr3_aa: CATSDLGRGVSDTQYF

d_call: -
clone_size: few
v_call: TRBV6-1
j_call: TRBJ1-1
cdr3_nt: TGTGCCAGCAGGCCTTTACCGGGACGGAGGAACACTGAAGCTTTCTTT
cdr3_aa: CASRPLPGRRNTEAFF

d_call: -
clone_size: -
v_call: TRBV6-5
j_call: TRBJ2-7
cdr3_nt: TGTGCCAGCAGTTACTCGAGAGATCTCTACGAGCAGTACTTC
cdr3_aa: CASSYSRDLYEQYF

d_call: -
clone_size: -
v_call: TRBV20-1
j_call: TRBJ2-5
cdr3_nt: TGCAGTGCTAGACAGGGCGGTGGGGAGACCCAGTACTTC
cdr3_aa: CSARQGGGETQYF

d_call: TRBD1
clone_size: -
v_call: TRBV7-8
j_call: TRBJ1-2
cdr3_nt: TGTGCCAGCAGCTTACTCCCATCCCAGGGGGGCTCTGGCTACACCTTC
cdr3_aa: CASSLLPSQGGSGYTF

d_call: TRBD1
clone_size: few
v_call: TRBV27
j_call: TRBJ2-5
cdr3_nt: TGTGCCAGCAGGGGGGACAGGGGGCAAGAGACCCAGTACTTC
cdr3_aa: CASRGDRGQETQYF

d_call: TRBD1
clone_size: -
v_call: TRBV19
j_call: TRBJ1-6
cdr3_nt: TGTGCCAGTAGTGCCTCCGGGTTGAGGGGGCTCGGTTCACCCCTCCACTTT
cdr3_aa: CASSASGLRGLGSPLHF

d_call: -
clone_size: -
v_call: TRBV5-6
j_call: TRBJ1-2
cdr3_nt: TGTGCCAGCAGCAGATACAGGGATGGCTACACCTTC
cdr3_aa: CASSRYRDGYTF

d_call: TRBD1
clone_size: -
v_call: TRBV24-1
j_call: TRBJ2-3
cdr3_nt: TGTGCCACCAGTGACCCGAGCCCTGGGACAGGGGCGGGTAGAGATACGCAGTATTTT
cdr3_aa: CATSDPSPGTGAGRDTQYF

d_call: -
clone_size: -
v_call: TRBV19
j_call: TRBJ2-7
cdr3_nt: TGTGCCAGTAGTATCGGACCTCTGGGAGAGCAGTACTTC
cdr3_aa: CASSIGPLGEQYF

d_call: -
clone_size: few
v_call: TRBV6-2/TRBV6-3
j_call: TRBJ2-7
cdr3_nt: TGTGCCAGCAGCGATGGGACAAAGCAGTACTTC
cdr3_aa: CASSDGTKQYF

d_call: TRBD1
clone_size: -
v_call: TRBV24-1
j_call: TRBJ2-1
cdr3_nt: TGTGCCACCAGTGACTGGACAGGGAAGGGGTACAATGAGCAGTTCTTC
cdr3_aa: CATSDWTGKGYNEQFF

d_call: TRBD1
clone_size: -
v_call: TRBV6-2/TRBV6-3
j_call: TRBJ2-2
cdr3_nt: TGTGCCAGCAGTTACTCCACAGGGGGTAACACCGGGGAGCTGTTTTTT
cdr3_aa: CASSYSTGGNTGELFF

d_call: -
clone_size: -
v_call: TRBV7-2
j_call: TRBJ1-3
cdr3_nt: TGTGCCAGCAGCTTCCAGGGATTCGGAAAAACCATATATTTT
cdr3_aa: CASSFQGFGKTIYF

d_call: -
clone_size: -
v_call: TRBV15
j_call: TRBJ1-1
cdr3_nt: TGTGCCACTGCTAGTTCCCAGAACACTGAAGCTTTCTTT
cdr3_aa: CATASSQNTEAFF

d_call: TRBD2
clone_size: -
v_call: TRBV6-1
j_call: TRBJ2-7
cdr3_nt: TGTGCCAGCAGCAGCGGGACTAGCGGGAGGAGCTCCTACGAGCAGTACTTC
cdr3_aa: CASSSGTSGRSSYEQYF

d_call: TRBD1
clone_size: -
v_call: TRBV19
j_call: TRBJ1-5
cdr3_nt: TGTGCCAGTAGTAGAGGGGGCCTAACGACAGGACTCAATCAGCCCCAGCATTTT
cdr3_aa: CASSRGGLTTGLNQPQHF

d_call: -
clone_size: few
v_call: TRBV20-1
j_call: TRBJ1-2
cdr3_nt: TGCAGTGCGAGAGGCGGGACGGGAGGCTACACCTTC
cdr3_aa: CSARGGTGGYTF

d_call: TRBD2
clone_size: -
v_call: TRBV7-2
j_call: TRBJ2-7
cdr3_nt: TGTGCCAGCAGCTTGGAGGGACTAGCGGGAGTCCGGTACTTC
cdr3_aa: CASSLEGLAGVRYF

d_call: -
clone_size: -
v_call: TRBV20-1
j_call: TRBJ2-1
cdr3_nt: TGCAGTGCTAGAGCCCTGACTCAAGTGGTAAGCGAGCAGTTCTTC
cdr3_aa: CSARALTQVVSEQFF

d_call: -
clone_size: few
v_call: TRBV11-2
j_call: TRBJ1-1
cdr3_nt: TGTGCCAGCAGCTTATGGGGGCAGAACACTGAAGCTTTCTTT
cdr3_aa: CASSLWGQNTEAFF

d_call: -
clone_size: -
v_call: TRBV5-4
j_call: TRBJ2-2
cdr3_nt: TGTGCCAGCAGCTTGGGGGGCGCGGTCACCGGGGAGCTGTTTTTT
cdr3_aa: CASSLGGAVTGELFF

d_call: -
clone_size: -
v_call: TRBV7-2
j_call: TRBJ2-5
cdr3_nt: TGTGCCAGCAGCTTGGGCCCGGCCGGCCGGGAGACCCAGTACTTC
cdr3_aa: CASSLGPAGRETQYF

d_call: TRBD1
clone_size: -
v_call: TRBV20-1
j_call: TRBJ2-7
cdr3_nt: TGCAGTGCCCCCAATGGACAGGGTTACGAGCAGTACTTC
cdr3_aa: CSAPNGQGYEQYF

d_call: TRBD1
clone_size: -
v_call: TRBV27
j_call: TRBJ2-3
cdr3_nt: TGTGCCAGCAGTTTATCGACAGGGAAACGCACAGATACGCAGTATTTT
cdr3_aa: CASSLSTGKRTDTQYF

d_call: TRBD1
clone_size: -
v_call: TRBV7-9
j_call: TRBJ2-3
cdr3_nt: TGTGCCAGCAGCTTAGACAGGGGGCTGGCAGATACGCAGTATTTT
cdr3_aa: CASSLDRGLADTQYF

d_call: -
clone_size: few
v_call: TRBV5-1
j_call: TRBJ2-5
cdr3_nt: TGCGCCAGCAGCTCGCGGGCGGGGAGACAGGCGGAGACCCAGTACTTC
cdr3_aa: CASSSRAGRQAETQYF

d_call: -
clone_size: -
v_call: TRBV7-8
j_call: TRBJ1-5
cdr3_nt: TGTGCCAGCAGCTCAGAACAGGGTAATCAGCCCCAGCATTTT
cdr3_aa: CASSSEQGNQPQHF

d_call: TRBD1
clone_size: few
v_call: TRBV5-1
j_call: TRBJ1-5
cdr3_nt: TGCGCCAGCAGCACCGGGACAGCAGGTCAGCCCCAGCATTTT
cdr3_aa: CASSTGTAGQPQHF

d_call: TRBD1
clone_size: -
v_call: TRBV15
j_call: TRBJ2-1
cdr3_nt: TGTGCCACCAGCAAGGTTTTAGGGGGACAGGGGGCAATCTTGTTCTTC
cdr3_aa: CATSKVLGGQGAILFF

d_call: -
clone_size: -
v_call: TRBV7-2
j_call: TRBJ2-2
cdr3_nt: TGTGCCAGCAGCTTAGCGGTAGCGGCCACGGGAACCGGGGAGCTGTTTTTT
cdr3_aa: CASSLAVAATGTGELFF

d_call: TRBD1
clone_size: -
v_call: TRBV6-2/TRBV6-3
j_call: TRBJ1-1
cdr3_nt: TGTGCCAGCAGCCACAACCCAGACAGGGTCTCTGAAGCTTTCTTT
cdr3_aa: CASSHNPDRVSEAFF

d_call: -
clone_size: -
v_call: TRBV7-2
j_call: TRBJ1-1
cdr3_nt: TGTGCCAGCAGCTTATTAAGAGGGACTGAAGCTTTCTTT
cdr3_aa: CASSLLRGTEAFF

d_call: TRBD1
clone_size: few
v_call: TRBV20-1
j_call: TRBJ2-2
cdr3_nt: TGCAGTGCGGAAGGACAGGGTCCCGGGGAGCTGTTTTTT
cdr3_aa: CSAEGQGPGELFF

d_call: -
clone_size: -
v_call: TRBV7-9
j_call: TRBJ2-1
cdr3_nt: TGTGCCAGCAGCCTCGACAGTAACAATGAGCAGTTCTTC
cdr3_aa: CASSLDSNNEQFF